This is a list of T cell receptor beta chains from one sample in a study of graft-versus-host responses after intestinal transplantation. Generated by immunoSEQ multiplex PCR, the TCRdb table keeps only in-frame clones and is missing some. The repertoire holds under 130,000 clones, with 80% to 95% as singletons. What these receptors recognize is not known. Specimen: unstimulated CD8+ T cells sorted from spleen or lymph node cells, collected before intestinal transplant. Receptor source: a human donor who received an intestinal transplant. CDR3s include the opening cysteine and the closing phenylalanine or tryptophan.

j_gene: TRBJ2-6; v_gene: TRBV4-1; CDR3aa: CASSQAGFVGANVLTF
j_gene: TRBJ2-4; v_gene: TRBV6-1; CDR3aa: CASSDAGLNIQYF
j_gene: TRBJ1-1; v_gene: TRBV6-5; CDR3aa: CASSYSKGNTEAFF
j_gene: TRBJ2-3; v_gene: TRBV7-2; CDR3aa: CASSSGGDPDTQYF
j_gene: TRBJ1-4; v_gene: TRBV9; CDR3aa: CASSSGYNEKLFF
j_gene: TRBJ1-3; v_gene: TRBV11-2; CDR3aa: CASSLEAVSSGNTIYF
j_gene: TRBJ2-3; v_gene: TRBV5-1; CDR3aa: CASSLLRVGVIDASSTDTQYF
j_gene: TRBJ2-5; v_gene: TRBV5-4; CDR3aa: CASSSKEVVGETQYF
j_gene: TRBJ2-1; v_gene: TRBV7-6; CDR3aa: CASSPSQGSPYNEQFF
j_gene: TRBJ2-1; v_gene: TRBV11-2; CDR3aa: CASSLDRRIPYNEQFF
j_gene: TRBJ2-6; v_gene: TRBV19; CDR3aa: CASREQDSGANVLTF
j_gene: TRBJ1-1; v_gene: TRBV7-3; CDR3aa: CASSLTGNTEAFF
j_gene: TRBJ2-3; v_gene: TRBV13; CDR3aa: CASSLDPTDTQYF
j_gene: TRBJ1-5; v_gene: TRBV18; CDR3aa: CASSPLRGSNQPQHF
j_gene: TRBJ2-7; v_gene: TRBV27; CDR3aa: CASSLKDNYEQYF
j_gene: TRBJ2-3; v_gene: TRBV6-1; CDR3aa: CASSGTGGTDTQYF
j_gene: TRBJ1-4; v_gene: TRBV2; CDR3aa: CASSVATVGAANEKLFF
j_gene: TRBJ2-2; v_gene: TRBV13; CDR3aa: CASSSGDDRELFF
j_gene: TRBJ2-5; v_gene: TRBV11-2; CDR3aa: CASSSAGTGIETQYF
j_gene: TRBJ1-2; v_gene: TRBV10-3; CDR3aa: CAISEGQIGYTF
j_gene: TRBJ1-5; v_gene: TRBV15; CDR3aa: CATSRDRGFQPQHF
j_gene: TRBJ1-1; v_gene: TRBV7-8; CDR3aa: CASSLGAGPYNTEAFF
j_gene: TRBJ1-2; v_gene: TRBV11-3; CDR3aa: CASSWGGSDYGYTF
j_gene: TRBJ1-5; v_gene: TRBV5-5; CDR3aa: CASSLSQGGEPQHF
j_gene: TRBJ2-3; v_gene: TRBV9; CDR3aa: CASSEDSNTDTQYF
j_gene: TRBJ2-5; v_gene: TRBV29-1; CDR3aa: CSGWTGWPQETQYF
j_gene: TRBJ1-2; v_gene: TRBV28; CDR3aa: CASSPWTFSYGYTF
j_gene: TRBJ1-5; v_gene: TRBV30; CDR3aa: CAWSVSGFNQPQHF
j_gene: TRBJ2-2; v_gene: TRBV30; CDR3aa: CAWSPNTGELFF
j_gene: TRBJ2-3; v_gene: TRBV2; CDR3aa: CASSSSGAPTDTQYF
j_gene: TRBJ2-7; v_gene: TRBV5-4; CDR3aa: CASSESLITGRRKGEQYF